This T cell receptor (beta chain) was retrieved from a study of cytomegalovirus exposure and HLA in healthy donors. Concerning this clone itself: Its antigen is as yet unknown.

PCR used 60 Vbeta primers and 13 Jbeta primers. As processed by the authors: The authors later counted roughly 87 million unique TCR beta chains, 8.5 million to 13 million of them shared. The table came from immunoSEQ multiplex PCR; TCRdb's copy has only in-frame clones and leaves some out. The V and J calls and clone size were taken over from that table, and D and trimming were inferred from the DNA. The table lists about 190,000 clones, roughly 80% of them singletons. V was clipped by 4 bases and J by 6 bases; unmatched bases: 5. The CDR3 length is 14 residues. Germline CDR1 MNHEY, CDR2 SMNVEV (reference sequence). Findings of the study overall: Common viral pathogens seemed to be connected with several of the most significant clusters, according to a later analysis.

The J gene is TRBJ1-5, the V gene TRBV27; 8 bases match TRBD1. The sequenced sample was PBMCs. This clonotype was obtained from a woman aged 18 to 35 in good health and CMV-seronegative. This chain's CDR3 is CASSSTGGGQPQHF. In DNA, the CDR3 is TGTGCCAGCAGTTCTACAGGGGGGGGTCAGCCCCAGCATTTT.